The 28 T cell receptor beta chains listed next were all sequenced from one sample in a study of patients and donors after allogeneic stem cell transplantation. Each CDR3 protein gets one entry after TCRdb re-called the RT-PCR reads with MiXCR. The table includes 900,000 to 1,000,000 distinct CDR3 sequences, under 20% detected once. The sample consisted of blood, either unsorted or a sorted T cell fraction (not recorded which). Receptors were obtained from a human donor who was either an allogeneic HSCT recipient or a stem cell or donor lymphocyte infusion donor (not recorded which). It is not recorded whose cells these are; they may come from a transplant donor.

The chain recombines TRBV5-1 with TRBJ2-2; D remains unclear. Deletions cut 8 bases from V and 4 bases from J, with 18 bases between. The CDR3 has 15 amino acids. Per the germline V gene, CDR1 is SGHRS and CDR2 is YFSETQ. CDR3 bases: TGCGCCAGTAAGACGGGCCCCTCGGGCACCGGGGAGCTGTTTTTT. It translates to CASKTGPSGTGELFF.

The CDR3, as DNA: TGTGCCAGCAGCCCCGGGACAGGCCAGACCGGGGAGCTGTTTTTT. It is translated as CASSPGTGQTGELFF. V usage is TRBV12-3 or TRBV12-4 and J usage is TRBJ2-2, with 8 bases fitting TRBD1. V gave up 6 bases and J gave up 5 bases; unmatched junction bases: 8. The CDR3 runs to 15 residues.

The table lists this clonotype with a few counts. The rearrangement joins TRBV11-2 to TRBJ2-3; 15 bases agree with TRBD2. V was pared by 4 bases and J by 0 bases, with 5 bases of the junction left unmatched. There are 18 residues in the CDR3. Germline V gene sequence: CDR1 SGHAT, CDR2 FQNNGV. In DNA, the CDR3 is TGTGCCAGCAGCTCCCCGGGACTAGCGGGGGGTAGCACAGATACGCAGTATTTT. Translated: CASSSPGLAGGSTDTQYF. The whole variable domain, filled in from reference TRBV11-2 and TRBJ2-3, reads EAGVAQSPRYKIIEKRQSVAFWCNPISGHATLYWYQQILGQGPKLLIQFQNNGVVDDSQLPKDRFSAERLKGVDSTLKIQPAKLEDSAVYLCASSSPGLAGGSTDTQYFGPGTRLTVL.

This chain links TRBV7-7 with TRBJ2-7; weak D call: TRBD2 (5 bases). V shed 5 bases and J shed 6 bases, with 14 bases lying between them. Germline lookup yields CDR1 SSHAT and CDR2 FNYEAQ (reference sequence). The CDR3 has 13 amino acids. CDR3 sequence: CASSAGGSSEQYF. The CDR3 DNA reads TGTGCCAGCAGCGCAGGAGGTAGCAGCGAGCAGTACTTC.

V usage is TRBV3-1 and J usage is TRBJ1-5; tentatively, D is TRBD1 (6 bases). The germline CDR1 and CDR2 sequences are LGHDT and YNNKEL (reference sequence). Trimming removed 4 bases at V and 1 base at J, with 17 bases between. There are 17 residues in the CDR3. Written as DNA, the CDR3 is TGTGCCAGCAGCCGGTACCAACAGGGCACGAGCAATCAGCCCCAGCATTTT. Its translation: CASSRYQQGTSNQPQHF.

CDR3 region: CASSLLGALNTGELFF. The CDR3 DNA reads TGTGCCAGCAGCTTACTGGGGGCCCTTAACACCGGGGAGCTGTTTTTT. V and J are TRBV7-9 and TRBJ2-2; D is perhaps TRBD1 (6 bases). The CDR3 length is 16 residues. The V gene's germline CDR1 is SEHNR and CDR2 FQNEAQ (reference sequence). Trimming took 2 bases from V and 2 from J, leaving 12 bases between them.

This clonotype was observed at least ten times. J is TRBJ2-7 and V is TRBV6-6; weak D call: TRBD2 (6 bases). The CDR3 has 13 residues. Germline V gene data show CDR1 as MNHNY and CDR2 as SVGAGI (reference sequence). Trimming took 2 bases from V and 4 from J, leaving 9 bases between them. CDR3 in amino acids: CASSYRDSYEQYF. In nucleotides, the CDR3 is TGTGCCAGCAGTTACCGGGACTCGTACGAGCAGTACTTC.

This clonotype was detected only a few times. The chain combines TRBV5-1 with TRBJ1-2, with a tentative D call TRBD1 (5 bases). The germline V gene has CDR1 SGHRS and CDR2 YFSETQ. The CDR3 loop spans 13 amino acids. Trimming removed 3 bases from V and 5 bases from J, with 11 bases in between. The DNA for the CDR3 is TGCGCCAGCAGCTCCGGGGACCCGTATGGCTACACCTTC. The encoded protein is CASSSGDPYGYTF.

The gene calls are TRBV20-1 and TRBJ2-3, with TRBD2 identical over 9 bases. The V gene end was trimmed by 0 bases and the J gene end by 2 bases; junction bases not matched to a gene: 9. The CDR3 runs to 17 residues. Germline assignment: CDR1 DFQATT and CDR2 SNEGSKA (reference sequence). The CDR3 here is CSARDSRLAGSTDTQYF. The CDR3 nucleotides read TGCAGTGCTAGAGATTCGCGGCTAGCGGGATCCACAGATACGCAGTATTTT.

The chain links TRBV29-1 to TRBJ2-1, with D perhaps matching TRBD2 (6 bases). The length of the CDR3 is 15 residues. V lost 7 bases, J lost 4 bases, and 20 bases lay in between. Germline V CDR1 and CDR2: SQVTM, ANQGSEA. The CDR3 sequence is CSALKVGRRYNEQFF. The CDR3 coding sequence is TGCAGCGCTTTGAAGGTCGGGAGAAGGTACAATGAGCAGTTCTTC.

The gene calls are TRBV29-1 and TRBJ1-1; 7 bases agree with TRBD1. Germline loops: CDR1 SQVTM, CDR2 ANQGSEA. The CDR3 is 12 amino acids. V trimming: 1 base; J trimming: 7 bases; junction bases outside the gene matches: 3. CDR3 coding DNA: TGCAGCGTTGAAGTCGACAGGGATGAAGCTTTCTTT. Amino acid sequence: CSVEVDRDEAFF.

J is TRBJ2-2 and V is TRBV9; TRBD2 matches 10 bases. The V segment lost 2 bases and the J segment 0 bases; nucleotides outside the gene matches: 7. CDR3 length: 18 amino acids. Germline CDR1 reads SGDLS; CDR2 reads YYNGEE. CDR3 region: CASSVRLAGVANTGELFF. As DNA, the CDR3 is TGTGCCAGCAGCGTGAGGCTAGCGGGGGTCGCGAACACCGGGGAGCTGTTTTTT.

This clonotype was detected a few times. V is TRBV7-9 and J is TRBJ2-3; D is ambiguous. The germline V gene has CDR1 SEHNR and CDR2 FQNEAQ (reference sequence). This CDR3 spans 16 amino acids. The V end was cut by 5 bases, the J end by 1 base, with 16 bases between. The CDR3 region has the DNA TGTGCCAGCAGCGTATCCGGGTCCAAACGCACAGATACGCAGTATTTT. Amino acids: CASSVSGSKRTDTQYF.

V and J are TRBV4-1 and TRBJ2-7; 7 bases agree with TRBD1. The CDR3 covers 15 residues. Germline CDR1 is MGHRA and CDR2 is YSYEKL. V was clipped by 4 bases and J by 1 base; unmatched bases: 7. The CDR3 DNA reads TGCGCCAGCAGCCGAGGACAGGCAAAGTCCTACGAGCAGTACTTC. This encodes CASSRGQAKSYEQYF.

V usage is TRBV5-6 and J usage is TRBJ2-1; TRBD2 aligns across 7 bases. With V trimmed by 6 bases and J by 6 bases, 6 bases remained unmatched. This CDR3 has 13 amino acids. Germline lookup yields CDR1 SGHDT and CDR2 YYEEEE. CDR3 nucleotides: TGTGCCAGCACCTGGGGGGGGAGCAATGAGCAGTTCTTC. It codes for CASTWGGSNEQFF.

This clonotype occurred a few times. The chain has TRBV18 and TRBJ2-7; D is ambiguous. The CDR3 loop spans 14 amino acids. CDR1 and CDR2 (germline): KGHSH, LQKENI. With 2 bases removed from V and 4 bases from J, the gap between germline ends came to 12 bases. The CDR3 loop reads CASSPNSWVYEQYF. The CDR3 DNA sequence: TGTGCCAGCTCACCAAATAGTTGGGTTTACGAGCAGTACTTC.

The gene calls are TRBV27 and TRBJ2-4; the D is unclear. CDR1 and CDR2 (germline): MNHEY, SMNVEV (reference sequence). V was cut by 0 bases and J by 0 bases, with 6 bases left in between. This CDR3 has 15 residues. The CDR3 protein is CASSLSRLAKNIQYF. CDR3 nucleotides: TGTGCCAGCAGTTTATCGAGGCTAGCCAAAAACATTCAGTACTTC.

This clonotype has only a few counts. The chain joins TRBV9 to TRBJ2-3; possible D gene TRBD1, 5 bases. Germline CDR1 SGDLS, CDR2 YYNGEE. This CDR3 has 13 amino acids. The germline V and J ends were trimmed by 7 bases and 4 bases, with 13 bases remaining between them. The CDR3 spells CASGRDSPDTQYF. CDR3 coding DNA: TGTGCCAGCGGACGCGACAGTCCAGATACGCAGTATTTT.

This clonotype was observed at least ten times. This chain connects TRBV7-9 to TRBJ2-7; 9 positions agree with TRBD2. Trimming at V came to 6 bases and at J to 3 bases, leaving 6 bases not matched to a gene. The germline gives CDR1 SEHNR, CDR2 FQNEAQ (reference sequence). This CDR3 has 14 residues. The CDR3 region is CASSLVSGGYEQYF. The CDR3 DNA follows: TGTGCCAGCAGTTTGGTTAGCGGGGGCTACGAGCAGTACTTC.

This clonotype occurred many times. CDR3 in DNA: TGTGCCAGCAGTTACCCCTTATCCCGGGACAGGCAACGCACAGATACGCAGTATTTT. Translating gives CASSYPLSRDRQRTDTQYF. V usage is TRBV6-5 and J usage is TRBJ2-3; 8 bases are shared with TRBD1. There are 19 residues in the CDR3. The germline V gene has CDR1 MNHEY and CDR2 SVGAGI. The V and J ends lost 2 bases and 1 base, in that order; junction bases with no gene match: 14.

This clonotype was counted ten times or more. CDR3 DNA: TGTGCCAGCAGCGTGGACAGCTTTTCTGAAGCTTTCTTT. Translated, it gives CASSVDSFSEAFF. This chain links TRBV9 with TRBJ1-1; D perhaps matches TRBD1 (6 bases). From germline, CDR1 is SGDLS and CDR2 YYNGEE. The length of the CDR3 is 13 residues. V was cut by 2 bases and J by 6 bases, with 11 bases left in between.

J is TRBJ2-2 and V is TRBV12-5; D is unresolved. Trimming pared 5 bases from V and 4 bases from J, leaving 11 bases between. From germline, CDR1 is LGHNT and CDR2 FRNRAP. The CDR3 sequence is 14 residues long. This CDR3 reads CASGPPSVTGELFF. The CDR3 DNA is TGTGCTAGTGGTCCCCCGTCCGTCACCGGGGAGCTGTTTTTT.

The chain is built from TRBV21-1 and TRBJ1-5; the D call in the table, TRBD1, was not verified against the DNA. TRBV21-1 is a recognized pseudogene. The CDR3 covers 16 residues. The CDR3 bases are TGTGCCAGCAGCACTCGACAGGGTAAAGACAATCAGCCCCAGCATTTT. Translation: CASSTRQGKDNQPQHF.

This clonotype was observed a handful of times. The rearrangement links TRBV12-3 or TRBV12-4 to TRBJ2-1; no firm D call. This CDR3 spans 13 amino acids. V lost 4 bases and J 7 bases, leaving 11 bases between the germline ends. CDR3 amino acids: CASSWARFNEQFF. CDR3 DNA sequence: TGTGCCAGCAGTTGGGCGCGTTTTAATGAGCAGTTCTTC.

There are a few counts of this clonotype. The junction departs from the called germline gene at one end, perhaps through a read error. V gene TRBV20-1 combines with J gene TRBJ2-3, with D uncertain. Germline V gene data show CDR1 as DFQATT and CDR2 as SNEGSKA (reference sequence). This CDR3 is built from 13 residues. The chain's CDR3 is CSARDQPQRNPHF. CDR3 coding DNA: TGCAGTGCTAGAGATCAGCCCCAACGCAACCCGCATTTC.

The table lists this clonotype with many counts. CDR3 bases: TGTGCCATCAGTGAGGTAACCGCAGACAGACACACCGGGGAGCTGTTTTTT. Translated, it gives CAISEVTADRHTGELFF. This chain links TRBV10-3 with TRBJ2-2, with D tentatively TRBD1 (5 bases). The CDR3 is made up of 17 amino acids. With 2 bases removed from V and 3 bases from J, the gap between germline ends came to 16 bases. The germline CDR1 and CDR2 sequences are ENHRY and SYGVKD.

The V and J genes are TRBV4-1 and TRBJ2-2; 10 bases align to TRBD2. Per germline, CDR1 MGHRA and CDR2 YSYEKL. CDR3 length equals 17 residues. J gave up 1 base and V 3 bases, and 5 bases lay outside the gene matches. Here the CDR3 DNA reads TGCGCCAGCAGCCACCCTCGGACTAGCGGGAACACCGGGGAGCTGTTTTTT. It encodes CASSHPRTSGNTGELFF.

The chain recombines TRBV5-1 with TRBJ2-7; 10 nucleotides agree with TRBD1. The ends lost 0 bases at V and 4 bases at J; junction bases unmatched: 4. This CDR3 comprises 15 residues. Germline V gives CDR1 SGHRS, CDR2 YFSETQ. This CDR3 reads CASSLVSGQGYEQYF. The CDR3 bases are TGCGCCAGCAGCTTGGTGTCGGGACAGGGGTACGAGCAGTACTTC.